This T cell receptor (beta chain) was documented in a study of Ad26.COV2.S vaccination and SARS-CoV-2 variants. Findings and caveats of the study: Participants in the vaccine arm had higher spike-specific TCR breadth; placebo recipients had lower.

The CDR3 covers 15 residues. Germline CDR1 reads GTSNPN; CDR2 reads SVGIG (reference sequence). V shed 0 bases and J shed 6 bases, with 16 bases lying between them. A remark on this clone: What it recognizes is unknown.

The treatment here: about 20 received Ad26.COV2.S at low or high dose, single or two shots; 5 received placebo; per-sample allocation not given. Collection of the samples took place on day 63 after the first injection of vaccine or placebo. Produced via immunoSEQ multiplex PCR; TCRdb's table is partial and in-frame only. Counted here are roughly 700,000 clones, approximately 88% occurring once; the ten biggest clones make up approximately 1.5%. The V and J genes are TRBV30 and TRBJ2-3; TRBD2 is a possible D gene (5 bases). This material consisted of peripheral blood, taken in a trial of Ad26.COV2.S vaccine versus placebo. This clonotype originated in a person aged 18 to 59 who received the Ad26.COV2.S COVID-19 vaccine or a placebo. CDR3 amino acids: CAWSVRGSFPDTQYF. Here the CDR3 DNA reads TGTGCCTGGAGTGTACGAGGGTCCTTTCCCGATACGCAGTATTTT.